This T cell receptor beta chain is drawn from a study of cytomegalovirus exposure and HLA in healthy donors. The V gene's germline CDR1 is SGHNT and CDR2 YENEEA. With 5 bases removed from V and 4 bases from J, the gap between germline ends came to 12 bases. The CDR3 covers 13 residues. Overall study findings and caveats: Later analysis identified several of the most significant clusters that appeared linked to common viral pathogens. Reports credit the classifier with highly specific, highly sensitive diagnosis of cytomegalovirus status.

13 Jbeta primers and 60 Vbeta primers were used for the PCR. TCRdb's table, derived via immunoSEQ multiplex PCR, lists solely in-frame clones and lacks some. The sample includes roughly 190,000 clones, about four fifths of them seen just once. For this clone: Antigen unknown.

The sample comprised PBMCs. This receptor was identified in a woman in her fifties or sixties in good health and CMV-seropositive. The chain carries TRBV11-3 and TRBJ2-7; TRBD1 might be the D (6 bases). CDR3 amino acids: CASSPGQPYEQYF. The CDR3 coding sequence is TGTGCCAGCAGCCCCGGACAGCCGTACGAGCAGTACTTC.